This T cell receptor (beta chain) appears in the sequencing data of a study of response to subunit inactivated influenza vaccine. One entry per CDR3 protein, called by TCRdb with MiXCR from the RT-PCR reads. The sample includes about 780,000 distinct CDR3 sequences, under 20% of them seen just once. Trimming left V 1 base short and J 9 bases short, with 14 bases between. The CDR3 is made up of 14 amino acids. Germline CDR1 is SGHRS and CDR2 is YFSETQ. V is TRBV5-1 and J is TRBJ2-1; D is uncertain. The sequenced sample was PBMCs from blood, obtained around 5 days after vaccination. The TCR comes from a man between 50 and 59 years old who received an inactivated influenza vaccine. This CDR3 reads CASSLLAPGSEQFF. CDR3 nucleotides: TGCGCCAGCAGCTTGCTCGCCCCAGGCAGTGAGCAGTTCTTC.